These 22 T cell receptor beta chains were sequenced from one sample in a study of T cell responses to AZD1222 COVID-19 vaccine. The repertoire was sequenced with immunoSEQ multiplex PCR; TCRdb's copy has only in-frame clones and lacks some. The table shows 200,000 or so clones, with 80% to 95% occurring only once. Sequenced material: peripheral blood, taken 28 days after the second AZD1222 dose. The origin of the receptors is an adult who received the AZD1222 COVID-19 vaccine.

The chain recombines TRBV6-5 with TRBJ2-3, with a tentative D call TRBD1 (6 bases). The CDR3 sequence is 16 residues long. The V gene's germline CDR1 is MNHEY and CDR2 SVGAGI. V lost 0 bases and J 0 bases, leaving 10 bases between the germline ends. The CDR3 nucleotides read TGTGCCAGCAGTTACTCACAGGGATTGAGCACAGATACGCAGTATTTT. Protein: CASSYSQGLSTDTQYF.

The chain joins TRBV18 to TRBJ2-1; D gene ambiguous. Looked up from germline, CDR1 is KGHSH and CDR2 is LQKENI. With 3 bases removed from V and 10 bases from J, the gap between germline ends came to 10 bases. This CDR3 comprises 12 residues. The CDR3 is CASSPTPDEQFF. CDR3 coding DNA: TGTGCCAGCTCACCTACCCCGGACGAGCAGTTCTTC.

V usage is TRBV28 and J usage is TRBJ1-1, with TRBD1 as a possible D gene (6 bases). The V end was cut by 6 bases, the J end by 3 bases, with 8 bases between. This CDR3 has 12 residues. CDR1 MDHEN and CDR2 SYDVKM come from the germline V gene. The CDR3 DNA is TGTGCCAGCAGCGGGGGCTACACTGAAGCTTTCTTT. As protein: CASSGGYTEAFF. The whole variable domain, filled in from reference TRBV28 and TRBJ1-1, reads DVKVTQSSRYLVKRTGEKVFLECVQDMDHENMFWYRQDPGLGLRLIYFSYDVKMKEKGDIPEGYSVSREKKERFSLILESASTNQTSMYLCASSGGYTEAFFGQGTRLTVV.

This sequence joins TRBV5-1 and TRBJ2-7; the match to TRBD2 covers 9 bases. This CDR3 is 14 amino acids long. The germline CDR1 and CDR2 sequences are SGHRS and YFSETQ. The ends lost 0 bases at V and 6 bases at J; junction bases unmatched: 4. CDR3 sequence: CASSLASGVREQYF. CDR3 coding DNA: TGCGCCAGCAGCTTGGCTAGCGGGGTACGCGAGCAGTACTTC.

The genes are TRBV10-3 and TRBJ1-1; a possible D gene is TRBD1 (6 bases). V lost 6 bases and J 4 bases, leaving 24 bases between the germline ends. Germline V gene data show CDR1 as ENHRY and CDR2 as SYGVKD. The CDR3 runs to 17 residues. CDR3 sequence: CAIRSPTTGHGGTEAFF. The CDR3 coding sequence is TGTGCCATCAGGAGCCCCACGACAGGACACGGGGGCACTGAAGCTTTCTTT.

The rearrangement joins TRBV7-7 to TRBJ2-7; 9 nucleotides line up with TRBD2. The CDR3 spans 15 residues. CDR1 is SSHAT and CDR2 is FNYEAQ in the germline V gene (reference sequence). The V segment lost 2 bases and the J segment 3 bases; nucleotides outside the gene matches: 5. The CDR3 region is CASSLSAGGFYEQYF. CDR3 in DNA: TGTGCCAGCAGCTTATCAGCGGGGGGCTTCTACGAGCAGTACTTC.

V usage is TRBV20-1 and J usage is TRBJ1-5; D perhaps matches TRBD1 (5 bases). Germline CDR1 is DFQATT and CDR2 is SNEGSKA (reference sequence). Trimming cost V 5 bases and J 5 bases, with 7 bases left between them. CDR3 length: 11 residues. CDR3 protein: CSALRDQPQHF. The CDR3 DNA reads as TGCAGTGCTCTCAGGGATCAGCCCCAGCATTTT.

This clone was counted once. V and J are TRBV5-1 and TRBJ2-7, with 7 bases matching TRBD1. Germline CDR1 reads SGHRS; CDR2 reads YFSETQ. This CDR3 region has 14 residues. V trimming: 4 bases; J trimming: 1 base; junction bases outside the gene matches: 5. CDR3 in amino acids: CASSQPGQSYEQYF. DNA of the CDR3: TGCGCCAGCAGCCAACCGGGACAGTCCTACGAGCAGTACTTC. Full variable domain (rest looked up from reference TRBV5-1 and TRBJ2-7): KAGVTQTPRYLIKTRGQQVTLSCSPISGHRSVSWYQQTPGQGLQFLFEYFSETQRNKGNFPGRFSGRQFSNSRSEMNVSTLELGDSALYLCASSQPGQSYEQYFGPGTRLTVT.

The chain links TRBV5-4 to TRBJ1-4, with 7 bases aligning to TRBD1. V shed 3 bases and J 6 bases; nucleotides not matched to a gene: 2. Germline CDR1 is SGHNT and CDR2 is YYREEE (reference sequence). This CDR3 is built from 13 residues. CDR3 coding DNA: TGTGCCAGCAGCTCAGGGGGTGATGAAAAACTGTTTTTT. Its protein is CASSSGGDEKLFF. Filled out from reference TRBV5-4 and TRBJ1-4, the complete variable domain reads ETGVTQSPTHLIKTRGQQVTLRCSSQSGHNTVSWYQQALGQGPQFIFQYYREEENGRGNFPPRFSGLQFPNYSSELNVNALELDDSALYLCASSSGGDEKLFFGSGTQLSVL.

This chain uses TRBV6-5 with TRBJ1-5, with a tentative D call TRBD1 (6 bases). CDR3 length: 14 amino acids. V was shortened by 6 bases and J by 1 base, with 10 bases between the two germline ends. In germline, CDR1 is MNHEY, CDR2 SVGAGI. CDR3 protein: CASRMGTSNQPQHF. Here the CDR3 DNA reads TGTGCCAGCAGAATGGGGACAAGCAATCAGCCCCAGCATTTT.

J is TRBJ2-6 and V is TRBV2; D gene unclear. The CDR3 runs to 17 residues. Per the germline V gene, CDR1 is SNHLY and CDR2 is FYNNEI. Trimming took 4 bases from V and 4 from J, leaving 17 bases between them. The CDR3 is CASSVAPIGSGANVLTF. CDR3 in DNA: TGTGCCAGCAGTGTAGCCCCCATCGGGTCAGGGGCCAACGTCCTGACTTTC.

The rearrangement uses TRBV6-5 and TRBJ1-5, with D possibly matching TRBD1 (6 bases). The germline V and J ends were trimmed by 6 bases and 6 bases, with 12 bases remaining between them. The CDR3 has 13 residues. The germline V gene encodes CDR1 MNHEY and CDR2 SVGAGI. The CDR3 sequence is CASSTNRVQPQHF. The CDR3, as DNA: TGTGCCAGCAGCACTAACAGGGTTCAGCCCCAGCATTTT.

The chain employs TRBV5-1 and TRBJ2-7; D unresolved. Germline V gene lookup returns CDR1 SGHRS and CDR2 YFSETQ. This CDR3 spans 14 amino acids. Trimming cost V 0 bases and J 1 base, with 8 bases left between them. The CDR3 sequence: CASSLAGQSYEQYF. In DNA form, the CDR3 reads TGCGCCAGCAGCTTGGCAGGCCAGTCCTACGAGCAGTACTTC.

This rearrangement joins TRBV24-1 to TRBJ1-6; a weak D match, TRBD1 (5 bases). Germline V gene data show CDR1 as KGHDR and CDR2 as SFDVKD. The CDR3 runs to 13 residues. V was clipped by 4 bases and J by 12 bases, with 12 bases between them. The DNA for the CDR3 is TGTGCCACCAGTGACGGCGTCAGGGAACCCCTCCACTTT. This encodes CATSDGVREPLHF.

The rearrangement links TRBV27 to TRBJ2-7, with 9 bases that match TRBD1. The CDR3 covers 15 residues. In germline, CDR1 is MNHEY, CDR2 SMNVEV (reference sequence). Trimming cost V 2 bases and J 6 bases; bases outside gene matches: 8. The CDR3 DNA reads as TGTGCCAGCAGTTTAAAGGGACAGGGCCTCAGCGAGCAGTACTTC. It encodes CASSLKGQGLSEQYF.

V and J are TRBV5-1 and TRBJ2-3; possibly TRBD2 for D (7 bases). The CDR3 contains 16 residues. The germline gives CDR1 SGHRS, CDR2 YFSETQ. The germline V and J ends were trimmed by 4 bases and 1 base, with 16 bases remaining between them. CDR3 region: CASSGGAGGGTDTQYF. The CDR3 region has the DNA TGCGCCAGCAGCGGGGGGGCTGGCGGGGGCACAGATACGCAGTATTTT.

CDR3 DNA sequence: TGTGCCAGCAGCTTCCCCAGGAGGCAGCCCCAGCATTTT. This translates into CASSFPRRQPQHF. The chain carries TRBV5-6 and TRBJ1-5; D is undetermined. Germline V gene sequence: CDR1 SGHDT, CDR2 YYEEEE. The V end lost 2 bases, the J end lost 7 bases, and 10 bases lay between the germline ends. The CDR3 is made up of 13 amino acids.

This chain connects TRBV18 to TRBJ1-1, with no clear D. The CDR3 sequence is 14 residues long. V was clipped by 3 bases and J by 7 bases, with 15 bases between them. CDR1 is KGHSH, CDR2 LQKENI, per germline. The DNA for the CDR3 is TGTGCCAGCTCACCTTCGGCCAAGCCTCGTGAAGCTTTCTTT. Translated: CASSPSAKPREAFF.

The genes are TRBV7-2 and TRBJ2-2, with 10 bases matching TRBD2. The V gene's germline CDR1 is SGHTA and CDR2 FQGNSA. J was trimmed by 7 bases and V by 7 bases; bases with no gene match: 12. The CDR3 is made up of 16 amino acids. CDR3 protein: CASNARAGGLGGELFF. In DNA form, the CDR3 reads TGTGCCAGCAACGCCCGAGCGGGGGGGCTCGGCGGGGAGCTGTTTTTT.

The rearrangement uses TRBV5-1 and TRBJ1-1; 10 positions match TRBD1. V shed 5 bases and J 7 bases; nucleotides not matched to a gene: 11. The CDR3 extends over 15 amino acids. Germline V lookup: CDR1 SGHRS, CDR2 YFSETQ. This CDR3 is CASREQGQGRIEAFF. DNA of the CDR3: TGCGCCAGCAGGGAGCAGGGACAGGGGAGGATTGAAGCTTTCTTT.

This sequence joins TRBV15 and TRBJ2-4, with a possible D match to TRBD2 (6 bases). The CDR3 runs to 15 residues. In germline, CDR1 is LNHNV, CDR2 YYDKDF (reference sequence). V shed 5 bases and J shed 9 bases, with 20 bases lying between them. The chain's CDR3 is CATSSQSGGSTIQYF. The CDR3 bases are TGTGCCACCAGCTCCCAAAGTGGGGGGTCTACCATTCAGTACTTC.

The chain joins TRBV7-2 to TRBJ2-6, with a possible D match to TRBD2 (5 bases). There are 15 residues in the CDR3. The V end lost 5 bases, the J end lost 5 bases, and 13 bases lay between the germline ends. Germline V gives CDR1 SGHTA, CDR2 FQGNSA. CDR3 sequence (DNA): TGTGCCAGCAGCCCCTCGGGATCGAGGGCCAACGTCCTGACTTTC. Its translation is CASSPSGSRANVLTF.